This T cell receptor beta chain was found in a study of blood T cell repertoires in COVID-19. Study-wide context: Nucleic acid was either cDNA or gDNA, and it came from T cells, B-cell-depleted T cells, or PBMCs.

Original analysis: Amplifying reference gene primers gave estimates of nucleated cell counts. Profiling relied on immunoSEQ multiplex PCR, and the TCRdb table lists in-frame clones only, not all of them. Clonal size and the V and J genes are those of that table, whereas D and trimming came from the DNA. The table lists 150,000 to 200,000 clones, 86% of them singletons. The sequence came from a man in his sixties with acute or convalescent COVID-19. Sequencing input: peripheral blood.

The CDR3 DNA is TGTGCCAGCAGCCCCGGCTTCGCGACGGGGAATTCACCCCTCCACTTT. Amino acids: CASSPGFATGNSPLHF. The rearrangement uses TRBV28 and TRBJ1-6; D is undetermined. This CDR3 has 16 amino acids. Germline CDR1 is MDHEN and CDR2 is SYDVKM. Trimming pared 6 bases from V and 7 bases from J, leaving 19 bases between.